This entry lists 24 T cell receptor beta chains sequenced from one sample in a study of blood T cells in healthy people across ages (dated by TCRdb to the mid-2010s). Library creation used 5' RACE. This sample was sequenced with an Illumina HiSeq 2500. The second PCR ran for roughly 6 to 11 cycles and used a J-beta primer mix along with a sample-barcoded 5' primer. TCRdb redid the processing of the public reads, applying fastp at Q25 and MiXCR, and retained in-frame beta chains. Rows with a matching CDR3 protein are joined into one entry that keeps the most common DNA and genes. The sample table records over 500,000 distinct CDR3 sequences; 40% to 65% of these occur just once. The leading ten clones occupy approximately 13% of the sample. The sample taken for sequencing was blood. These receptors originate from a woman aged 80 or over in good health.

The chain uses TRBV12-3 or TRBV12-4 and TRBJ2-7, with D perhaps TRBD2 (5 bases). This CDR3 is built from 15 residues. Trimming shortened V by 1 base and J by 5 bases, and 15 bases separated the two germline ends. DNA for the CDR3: TGTGCCAGCAGTTTAGAACAGAACCTCGGGGACGAGCAGTACTTC. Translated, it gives CASSLEQNLGDEQYF.

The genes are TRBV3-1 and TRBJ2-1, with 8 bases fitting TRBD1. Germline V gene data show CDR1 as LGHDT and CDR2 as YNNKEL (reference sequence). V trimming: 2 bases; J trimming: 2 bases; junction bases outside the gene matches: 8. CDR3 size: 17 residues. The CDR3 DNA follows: TGTGCCAGCAGCCAACCAAAGGGACAGGTTACCTACAATGAGCAGTTCTTC. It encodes CASSQPKGQVTYNEQFF.

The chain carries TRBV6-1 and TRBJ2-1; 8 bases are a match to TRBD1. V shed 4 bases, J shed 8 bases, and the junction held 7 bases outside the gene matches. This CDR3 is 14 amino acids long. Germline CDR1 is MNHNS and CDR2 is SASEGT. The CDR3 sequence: CASSGTGSRDEQFF. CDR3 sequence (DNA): TGTGCCAGCAGTGGGACAGGGTCGAGGGATGAGCAGTTCTTC.

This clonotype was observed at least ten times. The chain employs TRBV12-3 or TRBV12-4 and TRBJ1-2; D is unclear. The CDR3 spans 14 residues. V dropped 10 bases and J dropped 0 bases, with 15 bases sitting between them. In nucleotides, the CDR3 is TGTGCCATCATCCTGACGGATTCTAACTATGGCTACACCTTC. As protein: CAIILTDSNYGYTF.

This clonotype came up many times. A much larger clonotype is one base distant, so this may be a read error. This CDR3 is CSARSPGTRTGNEQYF. In DNA form, the CDR3 reads TGCAGTGCTAGATCCCCCGGGACTAGAACAGGTAATGAGCAGTACTTC. The chain couples TRBV20-1 to TRBJ2-5; 8 nucleotides agree with TRBD2. CDR3 length equals 16 residues. Germline trimming cut 2 bases from V and 11 bases from J; bases unmatched to any gene: 19. Germline values: CDR1 DFQATT, CDR2 SNEGSKA (reference sequence).

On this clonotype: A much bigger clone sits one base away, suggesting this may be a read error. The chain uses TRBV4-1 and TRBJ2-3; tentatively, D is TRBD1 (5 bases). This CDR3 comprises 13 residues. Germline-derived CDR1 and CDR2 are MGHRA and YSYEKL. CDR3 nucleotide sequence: TGCGCCAGCAACCTCCCCGGCACAGGTACGCAGTATTTT. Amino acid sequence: CASNLPGTGTQYF.

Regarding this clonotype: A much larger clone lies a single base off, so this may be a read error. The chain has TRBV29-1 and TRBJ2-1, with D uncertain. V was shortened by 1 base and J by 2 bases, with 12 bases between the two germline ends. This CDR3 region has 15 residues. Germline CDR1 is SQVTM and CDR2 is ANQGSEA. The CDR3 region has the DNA TGCAGCGTTGAAGCCCCCGGCGGAGCCTACAATGAGCAGTTCTTC. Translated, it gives CSVEAPGGAYNEQFF.

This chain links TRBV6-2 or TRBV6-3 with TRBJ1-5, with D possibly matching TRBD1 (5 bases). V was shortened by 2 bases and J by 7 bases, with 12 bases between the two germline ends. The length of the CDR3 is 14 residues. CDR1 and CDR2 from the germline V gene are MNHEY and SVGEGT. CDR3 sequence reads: CASSYGSGRQPQHF. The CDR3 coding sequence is TGTGCCAGCAGTTACGGGTCAGGGCGGCAGCCCCAGCATTTT.

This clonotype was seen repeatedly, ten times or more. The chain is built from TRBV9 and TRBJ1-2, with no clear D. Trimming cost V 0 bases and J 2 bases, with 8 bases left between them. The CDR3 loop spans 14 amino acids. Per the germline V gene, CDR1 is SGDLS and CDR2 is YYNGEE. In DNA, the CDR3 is TGTGCCAGCAGCGTAGAGGTAGGGAACTATGGCTACACCTTC. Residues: CASSVEVGNYGYTF.

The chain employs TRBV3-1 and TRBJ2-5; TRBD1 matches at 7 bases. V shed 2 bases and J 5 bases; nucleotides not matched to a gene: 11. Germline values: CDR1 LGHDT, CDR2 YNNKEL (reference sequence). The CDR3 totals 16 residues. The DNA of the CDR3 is TGTGCCAGCAGCCAACCCGTGACAGGGTGGTCGGAGACCCAGTACTTC. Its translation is CASSQPVTGWSETQYF.

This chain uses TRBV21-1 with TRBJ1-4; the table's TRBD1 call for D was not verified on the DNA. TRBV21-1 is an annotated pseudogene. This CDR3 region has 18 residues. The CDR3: CASSSDKETGTVNEKLFF. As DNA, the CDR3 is TGTGCCAGCAGCAGCGATAAGGAAACGGGGACAGTTAATGAAAAACTGTTTTTT.

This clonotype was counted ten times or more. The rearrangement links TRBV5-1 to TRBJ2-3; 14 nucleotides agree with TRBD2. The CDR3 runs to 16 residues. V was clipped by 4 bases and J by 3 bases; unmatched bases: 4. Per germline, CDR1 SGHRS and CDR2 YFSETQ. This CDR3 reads CASSPRTSGGTDTQYF. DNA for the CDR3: TGCGCCAGCAGCCCCCGGACTAGCGGGGGGACAGATACGCAGTATTTT.

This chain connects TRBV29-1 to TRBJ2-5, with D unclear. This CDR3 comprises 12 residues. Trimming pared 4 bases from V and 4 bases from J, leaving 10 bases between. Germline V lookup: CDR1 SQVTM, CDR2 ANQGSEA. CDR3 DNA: TGCAGCGTTGTAAAGGGTGGAGAGACCCAGTACTTC. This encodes CSVVKGGETQYF.

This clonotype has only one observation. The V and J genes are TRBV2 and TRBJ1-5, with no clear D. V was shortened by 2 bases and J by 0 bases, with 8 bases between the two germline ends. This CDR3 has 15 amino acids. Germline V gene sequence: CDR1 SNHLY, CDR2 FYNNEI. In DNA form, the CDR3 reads TGTGCCAGCAGTGAAATGGGTAATAGCAATCAGCCCCAGCATTTT. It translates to CASSEMGNSNQPQHF.

The CDR3 DNA follows: TGTGCCAGCAGCCCCCGGACAACAACTAATGAAAAACTGTTTTTT. The encoded protein is CASSPRTTTNEKLFF. V usage is TRBV7-2 and J usage is TRBJ1-4, with D possibly TRBD1 on 5 matching bases. The CDR3 has 15 residues. Germline CDR1 SGHTA, CDR2 FQGNSA. The ends were cut back, 5 bases at V and 0 bases at J, with 10 bases in the middle.

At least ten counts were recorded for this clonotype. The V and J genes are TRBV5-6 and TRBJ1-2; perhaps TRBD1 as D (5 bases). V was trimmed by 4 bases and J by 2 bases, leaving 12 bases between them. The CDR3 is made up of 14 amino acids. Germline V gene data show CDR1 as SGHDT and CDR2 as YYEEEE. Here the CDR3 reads CASSPRGRNYGYTF. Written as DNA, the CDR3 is TGTGCCAGCAGCCCGCGGGGGAGGAACTATGGCTACACCTTC.

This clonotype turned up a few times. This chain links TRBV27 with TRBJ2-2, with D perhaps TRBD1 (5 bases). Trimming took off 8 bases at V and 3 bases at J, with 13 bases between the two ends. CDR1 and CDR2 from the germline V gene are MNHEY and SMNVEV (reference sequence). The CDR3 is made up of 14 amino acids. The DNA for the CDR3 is TGTGCCAGCCACCCGGACACCTACACCGGGGAGCTGTTTTTT. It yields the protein CASHPDTYTGELFF.

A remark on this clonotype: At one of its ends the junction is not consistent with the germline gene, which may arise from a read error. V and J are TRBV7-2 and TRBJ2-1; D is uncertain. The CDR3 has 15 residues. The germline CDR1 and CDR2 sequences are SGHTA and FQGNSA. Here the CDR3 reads CANSPVRRPYNEQFF. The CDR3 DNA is TGTGCCAACAGCCCAGTCCGCCGGCCCTACAATGAGCAGTTCTTC.

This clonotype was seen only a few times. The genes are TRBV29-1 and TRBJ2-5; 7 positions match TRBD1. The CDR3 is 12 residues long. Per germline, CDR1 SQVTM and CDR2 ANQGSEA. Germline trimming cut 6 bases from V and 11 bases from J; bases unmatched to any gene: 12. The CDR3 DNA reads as TGCAGCGTAAGACAGGGATACAATGAGCAGTACTTC. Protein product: CSVRQGYNEQYF.

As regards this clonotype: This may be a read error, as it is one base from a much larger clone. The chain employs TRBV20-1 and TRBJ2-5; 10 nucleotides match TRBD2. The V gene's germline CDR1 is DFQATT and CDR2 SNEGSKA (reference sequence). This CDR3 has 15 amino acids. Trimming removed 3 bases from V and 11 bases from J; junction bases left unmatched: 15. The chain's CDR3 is CSARRLAGGFNEQYF. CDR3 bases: TGCAGTGCTAGGAGGTTAGCGGGAGGATTTAATGAGCAGTACTTC.

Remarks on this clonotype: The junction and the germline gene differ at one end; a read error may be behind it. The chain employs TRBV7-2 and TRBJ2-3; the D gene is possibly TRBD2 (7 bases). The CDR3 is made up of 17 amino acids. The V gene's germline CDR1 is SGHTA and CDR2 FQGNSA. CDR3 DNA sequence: TGTGCCAGCCGCTTAGTTGGGGGCGGGGGACGCACAGATACGCAGTATTTT. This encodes CASRLVGGGGRTDTQYF.

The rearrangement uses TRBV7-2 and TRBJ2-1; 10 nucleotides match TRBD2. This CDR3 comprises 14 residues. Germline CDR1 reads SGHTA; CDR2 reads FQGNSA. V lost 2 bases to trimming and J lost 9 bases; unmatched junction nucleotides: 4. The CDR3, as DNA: TGTGCCAGCAGCTTATACCGACTAGCGGGTGAGCAGTTCTTC. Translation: CASSLYRLAGEQFF.

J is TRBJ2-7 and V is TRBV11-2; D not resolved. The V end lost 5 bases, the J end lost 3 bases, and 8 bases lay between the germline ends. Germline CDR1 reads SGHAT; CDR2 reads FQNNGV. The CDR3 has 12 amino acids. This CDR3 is CASSHARYEQYF. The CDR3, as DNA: TGTGCCAGCAGCCATGCACGCTACGAGCAGTACTTC.

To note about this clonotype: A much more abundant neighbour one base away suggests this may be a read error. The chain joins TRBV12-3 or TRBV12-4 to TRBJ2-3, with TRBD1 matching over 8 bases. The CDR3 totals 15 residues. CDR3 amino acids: CACSLAGTGGDTQYF. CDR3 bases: TGTGCCTGCAGTTTGGCCGGGACAGGTGGCGATACGCAGTATTTT.